This entry features one T cell receptor (beta chain) sequence. As processed by the authors: Amplification with reference gene primers provided the estimates of nucleated cell counts. Repertoires were generated with immunoSEQ multiplex PCR, while TCRdb's copy carries only in-frame clones and drops some. V and J calls and clone size are given by that table; D and trimming were obtained from the DNA. Of 350,000 to 450,000 clones in the sample, 70% to 90% were seen once. CDR3 length: 14 amino acids. Germline trimming cut 4 bases from V and 4 bases from J; bases unmatched to any gene: 6. This specimen comes from a study of blood T cell repertoires in COVID-19. Study details: Samples taken during acute and convalescent COVID-19 were collected in the United States, Italy and Spain. The cDNA or gDNA used as material had been derived from T cells, B-cell-depleted T cells, or PBMCs.

The clonotype comes from a human donor in a cohort sampled during active COVID-19. Sequencing was done on a sample of peripheral blood. The gene calls are TRBV23-1 and TRBJ1-2; 7 bases map to TRBD1. TRBV23-1 is flagged as an ORF with uncertain function. The CDR3 DNA sequence: TGCGCCAGCAGTCGCGACAGGGAGGTCTATGGCTACACCTTC. It codes for CASSRDREVYGYTF.